Below are 21 T cell receptor beta chains sequenced from a single sample in a study of T cells after somatic rescue of genetic block. Data came from immunoSEQ multiplex PCR; TCRdb stores just in-frame clones and leaves some out. Altogether 10,000 to 15,000 clones are present, around two thirds being singletons, with the ten largest covering approximately 20%. Material: peripheral blood mononuclear cells (PBMCs). These receptors were taken from a boy aged 10-17 years.

The CDR3 loop is CASRGLGAGALLDNEQFF. CDR3 DNA: TGCGCCAGCAGGGGGCTCGGAGCGGGAGCCCTCCTTGACAATGAGCAGTTCTTC. This chain uses TRBV5-1 with TRBJ2-1, with 8 bases aligning to TRBD2. Germline lookup yields CDR1 SGHRS and CDR2 YFSETQ. J lost 5 bases, V lost 5 bases, and 18 bases had no gene match. CDR3 length: 18 residues.

The rearrangement links TRBV5-1 to TRBJ2-3; D gene unclear. CDR1 and CDR2 (germline): SGHRS, YFSETQ. The CDR3 covers 15 residues. V was trimmed by 1 base and J by 0 bases, leaving 9 bases between them. The CDR3 sequence: CASSLFSTSTDTQYF. In nucleotides, the CDR3 is TGCGCCAGCAGCTTGTTCTCGACTAGCACAGATACGCAGTATTTT.

A note on this clone: Compared with germline, one end of the junction differs, possibly owing to a read error. The sample contains more than one DNA sequence encoding this CDR3. This chain connects TRBV27 to TRBJ1-2; 7 bases map to TRBD1. CDR3 length equals 15 residues. From germline, CDR1 is MNHEY and CDR2 SMNVEV (reference sequence). The CDR3 sequence: CASRDSTGRTYGYTF. As DNA, the CDR3 is TGTGCCAGCAGGGACTCGACAGGGCGCACCTATGGCTACACTTTC.

This chain links TRBV18 with TRBJ2-1; D is possibly TRBD1 or TRBD2 (5 bases each). V was trimmed by 0 bases and J by 7 bases, leaving 13 bases between them. This CDR3 region has 15 residues. Germline V gene data show CDR1 as KGHSH and CDR2 as LQKENI. This chain's CDR3 is CASSPPQGEVNEQFF. CDR3 bases: TGTGCCAGCTCACCACCGCAGGGAGAGGTGAATGAGCAGTTCTTC.

The chain employs TRBV4-1 and TRBJ2-7, with 13 bases aligning to TRBD2. Trimming took 3 bases from V and 12 from J; bases not matched to a gene: 29. Looked up from germline, CDR1 is MGHRA and CDR2 is YSYEKL. The CDR3 is 21 residues long. CDR3 sequence: CASSHLLLPGLAGLPQGLSYF. The CDR3 DNA follows: TGCGCCAGCAGCCATCTGCTATTACCGGGACTAGCGGGACTCCCTCAAGGGTTATCGTACTTC.

As for this clone: Germline is not matched at one junction end, which may reflect a read error. The chain combines TRBV27 with TRBJ2-2; 9 nucleotides match TRBD2. The CDR3 runs to 15 residues. Germline V gene data show CDR1 as MNHEY and CDR2 as SMNVEV (reference sequence). The CDR3: CASSFRREGTWELFF. The CDR3, as DNA: TGTGCCAGCAGTTTTCGGCGGGAGGGCACCTGGGAGCTGTTTTTT.

This chain links TRBV11-3 with TRBJ2-3; a weak D match, TRBD2 (6 bases). The CDR3 totals 15 residues. V was trimmed by 0 bases and J by 3 bases, leaving 10 bases between them. Germline CDR1 and CDR2: SGHNT and YENEEA. The CDR3 sequence: CASSLDSLATDTQYF. CDR3 DNA sequence: TGTGCCAGCAGCTTAGATTCGCTAGCGACAGATACGCAGTATTTT.

The chain combines TRBV13 with TRBJ2-3; D might be TRBD2 (7 bases). V was cut by 5 bases and J by 6 bases, with 15 bases left in between. The CDR3 runs 14 residues. CDR1 is PRHDT, CDR2 FYEKMQ, per germline (reference sequence). CDR3 region: CASSRQRGGDTQYF. The CDR3 DNA is TGTGCCAGCAGCCGTCAGAGGGGGGGGGATACGCAGTATTTT.

V and J are TRBV27 and TRBJ2-7; 11 bases are shared with TRBD1. Germline values: CDR1 MNHEY, CDR2 SMNVEV (reference sequence). The junction had 8 bases not matched to a gene; V was cut back by 0 bases and J by 4 bases. This CDR3 spans 17 amino acids. Written as DNA, the CDR3 is TGTGCCAGCAGTTTATCCCCTGGACAGGGGGCTACGTACGAGCAGTACTTC. Residues: CASSLSPGQGATYEQYF.

V usage is TRBV5-1 and J usage is TRBJ2-5; perhaps TRBD1 as D (7 bases). Germline V gene data show CDR1 as SGHRS and CDR2 as YFSETQ. The CDR3 is 17 residues long. V shed 5 bases and J shed 1 base, with 21 bases lying between them. The CDR3 is CASRGYTAGQPQETQYF. The CDR3 DNA reads as TGCGCCAGCAGAGGGTATACCGCGGGACAGCCCCAAGAGACCCAGTACTTC.

CDR3 bases: TGCGCCAGCAGCTTGGGGCTAGCGGGGGTCTCTAGCACAGATACGCAGTATTTT. It specifies CASSLGLAGVSSTDTQYF. The chain carries TRBV5-1 and TRBJ2-3; 10 bases are a match to TRBD2. CDR1 and CDR2 (germline): SGHRS, YFSETQ. The ends lost 0 bases at V and 0 bases at J; junction bases unmatched: 7. The CDR3 is made up of 18 amino acids.

By sample fraction, this clone is medium-sized. The chain employs TRBV18 and TRBJ2-1, with TRBD1 matching 7 bases. The CDR3 extends over 15 amino acids. Looked up from germline, CDR1 is KGHSH and CDR2 is LQKENI. With 6 bases clipped from V and 3 bases from J, the junction kept 8 bases outside the gene matches. The CDR3 nucleotides are TGTGCCAGCTCCCCGACGACAGGGTTCTACAATGAGCAGTTCTTC. As protein: CASSPTTGFYNEQFF.

The CDR3 is CASSEYFGEGSPLHF. In nucleotides, the CDR3 is TGTGCCAGCAGTGAATATTTTGGGGAGGGTTCACCCCTCCACTTT. The V call is TRBV25-1, the J call TRBJ1-6; D remains ambiguous. This CDR3 contains 15 residues. Germline assignment: CDR1 MGHDK and CDR2 SYGVNS. V gave up 0 bases and J gave up 9 bases, with 12 bases separating them.

The chain is built from TRBV7-9 and TRBJ1-2, with D uncertain. Trimming took off 0 bases at V and 0 bases at J, with 11 bases between the two ends. The CDR3 spans 16 residues. CDR1 and CDR2 from the germline V gene are SEHNR and FQNEAQ (reference sequence). Written as DNA, the CDR3 is TGTGCCAGCAGCTTAGCGCGTGGATTAACTAACTATGGCTACACCTTC. Its protein is CASSLARGLTNYGYTF.

The chain links TRBV30 to TRBJ1-2; no definite D call. Germline CDR1 reads GTSNPN; CDR2 reads SVGIG (reference sequence). V dropped 3 bases and J dropped 0 bases, with 8 bases sitting between them. The CDR3 totals 13 residues. The CDR3 DNA reads as TGTGCCTGGAGGTCTCAAGCTAACTATGGCTACACCTTC. It encodes CAWRSQANYGYTF.

This rearrangement joins TRBV5-1 to TRBJ1-3; D is unresolved. Germline V gene sequence: CDR1 SGHRS, CDR2 YFSETQ. V gave up 0 bases and J gave up 0 bases, with 7 bases separating them. The CDR3 is 15 amino acids. The DNA for the CDR3 is TGCGCCAGCAGCTTGGCGGGCAGCTCTGGAAACACCATATATTTT. Amino acid sequence: CASSLAGSSGNTIYF.

This clone was observed once. V usage is TRBV27 and J usage is TRBJ2-3, with D unresolved. Germline V CDR1 and CDR2: MNHEY, SMNVEV (reference sequence). The CDR3 runs to 15 residues. V lost 5 bases, J lost 1 base, and 13 bases lay in between. This chain's CDR3 is CASSLLTTGTDTQYF. In DNA, the CDR3 is TGTGCCAGCAGTCTACTAACCACTGGCACAGATACGCAGTATTTT.

This chain links TRBV28 with TRBJ2-7, with D maybe TRBD1 (5 bases). CDR3 length: 14 residues. V dropped 6 bases and J dropped 4 bases, with 16 bases sitting between them. Germline CDR1 and CDR2: MDHEN and SYDVKM. Written as DNA, the CDR3 is TGTGCCAGCAGCGACAGCGTTCCAGTGTACGAGCAGTACTTC. The encoded protein is CASSDSVPVYEQYF.

The V and J genes are TRBV5-1 and TRBJ2-2; D possibly corresponds to TRBD2 (6 bases). This CDR3 has 15 residues. V gave up 4 bases and J gave up 7 bases, with 17 bases separating them. Germline lookup yields CDR1 SGHRS and CDR2 YFSETQ. For the CDR3, the DNA is TGCGCCAGCAGCCGTGTAGGGCCAGCGGGCGGGGAGCTGTTTTTT. The encoded protein is CASSRVGPAGGELFF.

The J gene is TRBJ2-7, the V gene TRBV18; 11 nucleotides match TRBD2. J lost 4 bases, V lost 1 base, and 0 bases had no gene match. This CDR3 is 14 amino acids long. Germline lookup yields CDR1 KGHSH and CDR2 LQKENI. Here the CDR3 reads CASSPLAGGYEQYF. CDR3 nucleotides: TGTGCCAGCTCACCACTAGCGGGAGGGTACGAGCAGTACTTC.

J is TRBJ1-5 and V is TRBV11-2; D is uncertain. Trimming removed 1 base at V and 4 bases at J, with 8 bases between. This CDR3 comprises 14 residues. Germline V gene data show CDR1 as SGHAT and CDR2 as FQNNGV. CDR3 nucleotides: TGTGCCAGCAGCTTAGTAGGGCGTAATCAGCCCCAGCATTTT. Translation: CASSLVGRNQPQHF.